What follows are 11 T cell receptor beta chains derived from one specimen sequenced in a study of blood T cell repertoires in COVID-19. Libraries were prepared by immunoSEQ multiplex PCR; TCRdb keeps only in-frame clonotypes and omits some of them. The sample carries 42,000 or so clones, almost 95% recorded once. Specimen: peripheral blood. The receptors originated from a man aged 50-59 years with active COVID-19.

V gene TRBV15 combines with J gene TRBJ2-5, with a possible D match to TRBD1 (6 bases). V was trimmed by 1 base and J by 6 bases, leaving 15 bases between them. The CDR3 covers 15 residues. Germline V gives CDR1 LNHNV, CDR2 YYDKDF (reference sequence). The CDR3 protein is CATSRVLQGRKTQYF. In DNA, the CDR3 is TGTGCCACCAGCAGAGTGTTACAGGGACGTAAGACCCAGTACTTC.

The V gene is TRBV4-2, the J gene TRBJ2-5; D perhaps matches TRBD2 (6 bases). This CDR3 comprises 17 residues. CDR1 and CDR2 (germline): LGHNA, YNFKEQ. V was shortened by 1 base and J by 1 base, with 16 bases between the two germline ends. The CDR3 region has the DNA TGTGCCAGCAGCCAAGTGGGAGGAACAGGAGTCCAAGAGACCCAGTACTTC. It encodes CASSQVGGTGVQETQYF.

This chain links TRBV28 with TRBJ1-1; a weak D match, TRBD1 (6 bases). CDR3 length: 14 residues. Between the trimmed V and J ends, which lost 5 bases and 4 bases, there was a span of 14 bases. Germline values: CDR1 MDHEN, CDR2 SYDVKM. CDR3 DNA: TGTGCCAGCAGTCTAAGGGGGGGCGCCACTGAAGCTTTCTTT. Its translation is CASSLRGGATEAFF.

This rearrangement joins TRBV6-1 to TRBJ1-6, with 8 bases matching TRBD1. J was trimmed by 1 base and V by 3 bases; bases with no gene match: 5. This CDR3 spans 17 amino acids. Germline CDR1 MNHNS, CDR2 SASEGT. The CDR3 loop reads CASSETTGVSYNSPLHF. The CDR3 region has the DNA TGTGCCAGCAGTGAGACGACAGGGGTGTCCTATAATTCACCCCTCCACTTT.

This chain uses TRBV5-4 with TRBJ2-7, with D perhaps matching TRBD1 (5 bases). The germline V gene has CDR1 SGHNT and CDR2 YYREEE (reference sequence). Trimming pared 4 bases from V and 3 bases from J, leaving 8 bases between. This CDR3 comprises 12 residues. In DNA, the CDR3 is TGTGCCAGCAGCACCGACAGCTACGAGCAGTACTTC. It codes for CASSTDSYEQYF.

This chain links TRBV30 with TRBJ1-1; a possible D gene is TRBD1 (5 bases). The CDR3 totals 14 residues. Germline CDR1 is GTSNPN and CDR2 is SVGIG (reference sequence). Trimming pared 4 bases from V and 0 bases from J, leaving 12 bases between. CDR3 sequence reads: CAWTPGLMNTEAFF. In nucleotides, the CDR3 is TGTGCCTGGACCCCGGGACTGATGAACACTGAAGCTTTCTTT.

This clone was seen a few times. The chain employs TRBV6-6 and TRBJ2-5; 11 nucleotides line up with TRBD2. V shed 5 bases, J shed 4 bases, and the junction held 12 bases outside the gene matches. In germline, CDR1 is MNHNY, CDR2 SVGAGI (reference sequence). The CDR3 has 17 amino acids. The CDR3 reads CASSPRQLAGGRETQYF. The CDR3 nucleotides are TGTGCCAGCAGTCCACGCCAGCTAGCGGGAGGTAGAGAGACCCAGTACTTC.

The rearrangement uses TRBV5-4 and TRBJ1-2; the D gene is possibly TRBD1 (5 bases). This CDR3 contains 13 residues. Germline V lookup: CDR1 SGHNT, CDR2 YYREEE (reference sequence). V was cut by 9 bases and J by 4 bases, with 16 bases left in between. The chain's CDR3 is CATRLQGGYGYTF. In nucleotides, the CDR3 is TGTGCCACCAGGCTGCAGGGCGGCTATGGCTACACCTTC.

This chain uses TRBV28 with TRBJ2-1; possible D gene TRBD2, 5 bases. The CDR3 consists of 16 residues. The germline gives CDR1 MDHEN, CDR2 SYDVKM. The V gene lost 1 base and the J gene lost 1 base, with 11 bases spanning the gap. As DNA, the CDR3 is TGTGCCAGCAGTTTATCCGGCGGGTCGTCCTACAATGAGCAGTTCTTC. Amino acids: CASSLSGGSSYNEQFF.

V gene TRBV28 combines with J gene TRBJ1-4; TRBD1 matches at 10 bases. Germline CDR1 is MDHEN and CDR2 is SYDVKM. Trimming removed 6 bases from V and 3 bases from J; junction bases left unmatched: 7. This CDR3 has 16 residues. The CDR3 protein is CASSGQGGASNEKLFF. The CDR3 DNA is TGTGCCAGCAGCGGACAGGGGGGGGCATCTAATGAAAAACTGTTTTTT.

This chain joins TRBV7-9 and TRBJ1-1, with D perhaps TRBD1 (6 bases). CDR3 length equals 15 residues. Looked up from germline, CDR1 is SEHNR and CDR2 is FQNEAQ (reference sequence). Between the trimmed V and J ends, which lost 5 bases and 0 bases, there was a span of 13 bases. The chain's CDR3 is CASSPRDTVNTEAFF. CDR3 sequence (DNA): TGTGCCAGCAGCCCACGGGACACCGTGAACACTGAAGCTTTCTTT. The complete variable domain, with remaining parts taken from reference TRBV7-9 and TRBJ1-1, reads DTGVSQNPRHKITKRGQNVTFRCDPISEHNRLYWYRQTLGQGPEFLTYFQNEAQLEKSRLLSDRFSAERPKGSFSTLEIQRTEQGDSAMYLCASSPRDTVNTEAFFGQGTRLTVV.